The 18 T cell receptor beta chains below were found in one sample sequenced in a study of human T cells and chemical hapten exposure. MiXCR, run by TCRdb on the RACE reads, gives a single entry per CDR3 protein. The sample includes 250,000 to 300,000 distinct CDR3 sequences, around 7% of them seen just once. Time point noted: pre-sensitization, week 0. Treatment: therapeutic diphenylcyclopropenone sensitization with weekly scalp DPC. The sample consisted of whole blood, taken in connection with sensitization to the hapten diphenylcyclopropenone (DPC). The receptors here all came from a man between 18 and 29 years old with alopecia areata. Some clones in this sample may be carry-over from other donors' samples.

This clonotype was seen many times. The V gene is TRBV2, the J gene TRBJ1-3, with D tentatively TRBD1 (5 bases). CDR1 SNHLY and CDR2 FYNNEI come from the germline V gene. This CDR3 is 16 amino acids long. Deletions cut 5 bases from V and 0 bases from J, with 14 bases between. The CDR3 coding sequence is TGTGCCAGCAGTCCCTCGGGACTTCCCTCTGGAAACACCATATATTTT. Amino acid sequence: CASSPSGLPSGNTIYF.

This clonotype was observed a handful of times. This rearrangement joins TRBV6-2 or TRBV6-3 to TRBJ1-6; D ambiguous. V was pared by 4 bases and J by 7 bases, with 5 bases between. Germline CDR1 and CDR2: MNHEY and SVGEGT. The CDR3 covers 12 residues. The DNA of the CDR3 is TGTGCCAGCAGTTGGCGGAATTCACCCCTCCACTTT. This translates into CASSWRNSPLHF.

The chain is built from TRBV5-1 and TRBJ2-1; 8 bases map to TRBD2. V lost 5 bases, J lost 4 bases, and 5 bases stayed unmatched. This CDR3 region has 14 residues. Germline CDR1 SGHRS, CDR2 YFSETQ. The CDR3 loop is CASRGTRPYNEQFF. The CDR3 bases are TGCGCCAGCAGAGGGACTAGACCGTACAATGAGCAGTTCTTC.

The chain combines TRBV7-9 with TRBJ2-1; D may be TRBD1 (6 bases). The V and J ends lost 3 bases and 7 bases respectively, with 19 bases between them. This CDR3 has 16 amino acids. Germline CDR1 reads SEHNR; CDR2 reads FQNEAQ (reference sequence). In DNA form, the CDR3 reads TGTGCCAGCAGCTTGCCGGGACAAGGGGTGAGGAATGAGCAGTTCTTC. Its protein product is CASSLPGQGVRNEQFF.

The CDR3: CSASRLAGGGTSTDTQYF. DNA for the CDR3: TGCAGTGCTAGCAGGCTAGCGGGGGGCGGGACTAGCACAGATACGCAGTATTTT. V is TRBV20-1 and J is TRBJ2-3, with TRBD2 matching 11 bases. V was pared by 3 bases and J by 0 bases, with 11 bases of the junction left unmatched. This CDR3 region has 18 residues. Germline CDR1 DFQATT, CDR2 SNEGSKA (reference sequence).

Only one count was recorded for this clonotype. V is TRBV12-3 or TRBV12-4 and J is TRBJ1-1; D gene unclear. This CDR3 contains 14 residues. Trimming stripped 1 base from V and 3 bases from J, with 9 bases between. The DNA of the CDR3 is TGTGCCAGCAGTTTAGGCCAGCGGGACACTGAAGCTTTCTTT. Protein sequence: CASSLGQRDTEAFF.

V is TRBV18 and J is TRBJ2-3; 7 bases match TRBD1. This CDR3 is built from 16 residues. Germline V gives CDR1 KGHSH, CDR2 LQKENI. Trimming cost V 4 bases and J 1 base; bases outside gene matches: 8. CDR3 coding DNA: TGTGCCAGCTCACAACGGACAGGACAGCGCACAGATACGCAGTATTTT. Amino acids: CASSQRTGQRTDTQYF.

The chain employs TRBV12-3 or TRBV12-4 and TRBJ2-5; no definite D call. Trimming removed 9 bases from V and 5 bases from J, with 10 bases in between. CDR3 length: 11 residues. The CDR3 bases are TGTGCCAGTCGAGACCGGGAGACCCAGTACTTC. Translating gives CASRDRETQYF.

This clonotype was seen many times. This chain connects TRBV6-2 or TRBV6-3 to TRBJ2-6, with D possibly TRBD1 on 5 matching bases. The CDR3 contains 17 residues. Germline V lookup: CDR1 MNHEY, CDR2 SVGEGT. Deletions cut 7 bases from V and 0 bases from J, with 16 bases between. The CDR3 sequence is CASTSFPTGSGANVLTF. The CDR3 DNA reads TGTGCCAGCACCAGTTTCCCTACAGGCTCTGGGGCCAACGTCCTGACTTTC.

This clonotype came up many times. The V and J genes are TRBV10-2 and TRBJ1-2; D gene ambiguous. In germline, CDR1 is WSHSY, CDR2 SAAADI. The CDR3 length is 14 residues. Trimming removed 2 bases from V and 2 bases from J, with 9 bases in between. Written as DNA, the CDR3 is TGCGCCAGCAGTGAGGACGGATCCAACTATGGCTACACCTTC. Translated: CASSEDGSNYGYTF.

Points on this clonotype: A read error is possible here, since a much larger clone lies one base away. J is TRBJ1-1 and V is TRBV7-9; D gene uncertain. Germline V CDR1 and CDR2: SEHNR, FQNEAQ (reference sequence). The germline V and J ends were trimmed by 8 bases and 6 bases, with 19 bases remaining between them. The CDR3 is 14 residues long. The CDR3 spells CASFPKMVTAEAFF. The DNA of the CDR3 is TGTGCCAGCTTCCCGAAAATGGTAACGGCTGAAGCTTTCTTT. Filled out from reference TRBV7-9 and TRBJ1-1, the complete variable domain reads DTGVSQNPRHKITKRGQNVTFRCDPISEHNRLYWYRQTLGQGPEFLTYFQNEAQLEKSRLLSDRFSAERPKGSFSTLEIQRTEQGDSAMYLCASFPKMVTAEAFFGQGTRLTVV.

DNA of the CDR3: TGTGCCAGCAGCTTAGGGACAGGGCTAATCGGGACTGAAGCTTTCTTT. Translated, it gives CASSLGTGLIGTEAFF. The genes are TRBV6-5 and TRBJ1-1, with 9 bases aligning to TRBD1. This CDR3 comprises 16 residues. The germline V gene encodes CDR1 MNHEY and CDR2 SVGAGI. Trimming removed 6 bases from V and 5 bases from J; junction bases left unmatched: 13.

This clonotype was picked up many times. This rearrangement joins TRBV7-9 to TRBJ1-5; D gene unclear. The CDR3 consists of 14 residues. Deletions cut 4 bases from V and 2 bases from J, with 9 bases between. Per germline, CDR1 SEHNR and CDR2 FQNEAQ (reference sequence). The CDR3 region is CASSSSVGNQPQHF. CDR3 bases: TGTGCCAGCAGCTCCTCTGTCGGCAATCAGCCCCAGCATTTT.

In its sample, this clonotype was seen a few times. The V call is TRBV20-1, the J call TRBJ2-4; D is possibly TRBD1 (6 bases). V lost 4 bases and J lost 8, with 15 bases in between. Germline values: CDR1 DFQATT, CDR2 SNEGSKA (reference sequence). This CDR3 comprises 13 residues. CDR3 sequence: CSAIRQEFYIQYF. As DNA, the CDR3 is TGCAGTGCTATACGACAGGAATTCTACATTCAGTACTTC.

This clonotype came up a few times. V gene TRBV6-2 or TRBV6-3 combines with J gene TRBJ2-7; D is perhaps TRBD1 (6 bases). CDR1 MNHEY and CDR2 SVGEGT come from the germline V gene. The V and J ends lost 0 bases and 5 bases respectively, with 14 bases between them. CDR3 length: 15 amino acids. CDR3 residues: CASSYSPLPGDEQYV. The CDR3 DNA sequence: TGTGCCAGCAGTTACTCGCCATTGCCAGGGGACGAGCAGTACGTC.

This chain uses TRBV5-1 with TRBJ1-1, with 9 bases that match TRBD1. This CDR3 comprises 15 residues. V was pared by 6 bases and J by 9 bases, with 15 bases of the junction left unmatched. In germline, CDR1 is SGHRS, CDR2 YFSETQ. This chain's CDR3 is CASTPGPGQGFQAFF. CDR3 in DNA: TGCGCCAGCACTCCCGGACCGGGACAGGGATTTCAAGCTTTCTTT.

The rearrangement uses TRBV6-5 and TRBJ2-3; 10 bases line up with TRBD2. The CDR3 extends over 17 amino acids. The ends lost 4 bases at V and 2 bases at J; junction bases unmatched: 9. Germline assignment: CDR1 MNHEY and CDR2 SVGAGI. CDR3 bases: TGTGCCAGCAGTTCCCCAACTAGCGGGAAATACACAGATACGCAGTATTTT. Protein product: CASSSPTSGKYTDTQYF.

The chain links TRBV29-1 to TRBJ1-1, with a weak D call TRBD1 (5 bases). There are 14 residues in the CDR3. In germline, CDR1 is SQVTM, CDR2 ANQGSEA. The V gene lost 0 bases and the J gene lost 2 bases, with 10 bases spanning the gap. The CDR3 region has the DNA TGCAGCGTTGAAGATCTGACAGTCAACACTGAAGCTTTCTTT. Translation: CSVEDLTVNTEAFF.